The subject of this entry is one T cell receptor (beta chain). Only in-frame clones appear in the TCRdb table, and some are missing; sequencing was by immunoSEQ multiplex PCR. This repertoire shows 89,000 or so clones, 86% found once; its top ten account for under 8.5%. This specimen belongs to a study of blood T cell repertoires in COVID-19. Study at large: Sites across the United States, Italy and Spain contributed samples from acute and convalescent COVID-19. PBMCs, B-cell-depleted T cells, or T cells were the source of the cDNA or gDNA that made up the material.

This CDR3 is built from 15 residues. V lost 3 bases and J lost 2, with 16 bases in between. In germline, CDR1 is DFQATT, CDR2 SNEGSKA (reference sequence). This receptor was obtained from a man aged 50-60 years with active COVID-19. The chain employs TRBV20-1 and TRBJ1-2; perhaps TRBD1 as D (6 bases). Sequencing input: peripheral blood. The CDR3 DNA follows: TGCAGTGCTAGTGGGGGCCAATCAGAAAACTATGGCTACACCTTC. Amino acids: CSASGGQSENYGYTF.